The 29 T cell receptor beta chains below were found in one sample sequenced in a study of blood T cell repertoires in COVID-19. Data came from immunoSEQ multiplex PCR; TCRdb stores just in-frame clones and leaves some out. The sample lists roughly 30,000 clones, less than 90% occurring once. Sequenced input: peripheral blood. These receptors all come from a human donor in a cohort sampled during active COVID-19.

The J gene is TRBJ2-1, the V gene TRBV10-1; D remains unclear. Deletions cut 0 bases from V and 0 bases from J, with 15 bases between. Germline-derived CDR1 and CDR2 are WNHNN and SYGVQD (reference sequence). The CDR3 length is 18 residues. In nucleotides, the CDR3 is TGCGCCAGCAGTGAGTCGCTTTACCGATCGAGCTCCTACAATGAGCAGTTCTTC. Protein: CASSESLYRSSSYNEQFF.

On this clone: Other DNA sequences in the sample encode the same CDR3. J is TRBJ1-5 and V is TRBV15, with 9 bases aligning to TRBD1. This CDR3 comprises 15 residues. Germline CDR1 is LNHNV and CDR2 is YYDKDF (reference sequence). V trimming: 1 base; J trimming: 2 bases; junction bases outside the gene matches: 0. DNA of the CDR3: TGTGCCACCAGCAGAGGGGACAGGGGCAATCAGCCCCAGCATTTT. This encodes CATSRGDRGNQPQHF. The full variable domain, completed using reference TRBV15 and TRBJ1-5, is DAMVIQNPRYQVTQFGKPVTLSCSQTLNHNVMYWYQQKSSQAPKLLFHYYDKDFNNEADTPDNFQSRRPNTSFCFLDIRSPGLGDTAMYLCATSRGDRGNQPQHFGDGTRLSIL.

The J gene is TRBJ1-6, the V gene TRBV2; 10 bases are shared with TRBD1. The CDR3 covers 17 residues. J was trimmed by 5 bases and V by 9 bases; bases with no gene match: 13. Germline CDR1 is SNHLY and CDR2 is FYNNEI. CDR3 region: CASRGLLDRGNNSPLHF. DNA of the CDR3: TGTGCCAGTCGGGGACTCCTGGACAGGGGGAATAATTCACCCCTCCACTTT. The full variable domain, in which reference TRBV2 and TRBJ1-6 provide the parts outside the CDR3, is EPEVTQTPSHQVTQMGQEVILRCVPISNHLYFYWYRQILGQKVEFLVSFYNNEISEKSEIFDDQFSVERPDGSNFTLKIRSTKLEDSAMYFCASRGLLDRGNNSPLHFGNGTRLTVT.

CDR3 sequence (DNA): TGTGCCAGCAGCTTAGCGGGGGGGCAATCAGATACGCAGTATTTT. Amino acid sequence: CASSLAGGQSDTQYF. This chain connects TRBV7-3 to TRBJ2-3; 9 bases are shared with TRBD2. CDR3 size: 15 residues. Trimming took 2 bases from V and 4 from J; bases not matched to a gene: 4. Germline loops: CDR1 SGHTA, CDR2 FQGTGA.

This clone was observed a single time. This chain uses TRBV19 with TRBJ1-1; D unresolved. This CDR3 is built from 13 residues. Trimming left V 4 bases short and J 6 bases short, with 12 bases between. The V gene's germline CDR1 is LNHDA and CDR2 SQIVND (reference sequence). This CDR3 is CASSTLAGAEAFF. As DNA, the CDR3 is TGTGCCAGTAGTACGCTGGCGGGAGCTGAAGCTTTCTTT.

The chain is built from TRBV6-6 and TRBJ2-2; D possibly corresponds to TRBD2 (7 bases). There are 15 residues in the CDR3. CDR1 MNHNY and CDR2 SVGAGI come from the germline V gene (reference sequence). Trimming removed 0 bases from V and 7 bases from J, with 12 bases in between. In DNA form, the CDR3 reads TGTGCCAGCAGTTACTCTGGGGGGGCGTACGGGGAGCTGTTTTTT. Encoded protein: CASSYSGGAYGELFF.

V gene TRBV6-5 combines with J gene TRBJ2-5; 10 bases are shared with TRBD2. The germline CDR1 and CDR2 sequences are MNHEY and SVGAGI. The CDR3 extends over 15 amino acids. After removal of 2 bases from V and 1 base from J, the junction contained 1 base not matched to a gene. The CDR3 DNA reads TGTGCCAGCAGTTACAGCGGGGGGGCCCAAGAGACCCAGTACTTC. Protein sequence: CASSYSGGAQETQYF.

A single count supports this clone. J is TRBJ2-5 and V is TRBV4-2; D not resolved. There are 12 residues in the CDR3. V was clipped by 0 bases and J by 7 bases, with 6 bases between them. Germline V lookup: CDR1 LGHNA, CDR2 YNFKEQ. The CDR3 bases are TGTGCCAGCAGCCAAGATCGCGGGACCCAGTACTTC. Protein sequence: CASSQDRGTQYF.

As concerns this clone: The junction does not match germline at one end; this may be a read error. The chain uses TRBV3-1 (or the pseudogene TRBV3-2) and TRBJ2-7; D unresolved. Germline V lookup: CDR1 LGHDT, CDR2 YNNKEL (reference sequence). The CDR3 is 12 amino acids. In nucleotides, the CDR3 is TGTGCCAGCAGCCAATCGTCGGGTAAAGTTCACTTC. Protein sequence: CASSQSSGKVHF.

The chain links TRBV7-2 to TRBJ2-3; D might be TRBD2 (6 bases). V lost 0 bases, J lost 1 base, and 11 bases lay in between. The CDR3 is 16 residues long. CDR1 and CDR2 from the germline V gene are SGHTA and FQGNSA. In DNA, the CDR3 is TGTGCCAGCAGCTTAGCGGGGGGTTTGCGCACAGATACGCAGTATTTT. Translation gives CASSLAGGLRTDTQYF.

This rearrangement joins TRBV3-1 (or the pseudogene TRBV3-2) to TRBJ2-1; unclear D gene. CDR1 is LGHDT and CDR2 is YNNKEL in the germline V gene (reference sequence). The CDR3 totals 16 residues. Trimming took 4 bases from V and 0 from J, leaving 13 bases between them. The CDR3 DNA is TGTGCCAGCAGCCTAGACTTGCGGAGCTCCTACAATGAGCAGTTCTTC. Amino acids: CASSLDLRSSYNEQFF.

This chain connects TRBV27 to TRBJ1-2; 10 bases match TRBD1. This CDR3 region has 14 residues. With 6 bases clipped from V and 5 bases from J, the junction kept 6 bases outside the gene matches. Germline CDR1 is MNHEY and CDR2 is SMNVEV (reference sequence). CDR3 in amino acids: CASSPGTGVYGYTF. CDR3 coding DNA: TGTGCCAGCAGCCCCGGGACAGGGGTTTATGGCTACACCTTC.

The gene calls are TRBV24-1 and TRBJ1-5; 10 bases fit TRBD1. The V gene end was trimmed by 7 bases and the J gene end by 2 bases; junction bases not matched to a gene: 13. Germline V gene data show CDR1 as KGHDR and CDR2 as SFDVKD. The CDR3 loop spans 18 amino acids. CDR3 DNA sequence: TGTGCCACCAGACCCTGGGGGACAGGGGTTGATGGCAATCAGCCCCAGCATTTT. Translated, it gives CATRPWGTGVDGNQPQHF.

The chain combines TRBV10-1 with TRBJ2-5; 10 bases agree with TRBD2. In germline, CDR1 is WNHNN, CDR2 SYGVQD (reference sequence). Unmatched junction bases numbered 14, after V lost 4 bases and J lost 9 bases. This CDR3 comprises 16 residues. The CDR3 nucleotides are TGCGCCAGCAGTGGGGGGACTAGCGATTTCAGGGGGGCCCAGTACTTC. Translation gives CASSGGTSDFRGAQYF.

The chain couples TRBV30 to TRBJ2-5; TRBD2 might be the D (5 bases). The CDR3 length is 13 residues. Between the trimmed V and J ends, which lost 2 bases and 2 bases, there was a span of 9 bases. The germline CDR1 and CDR2 sequences are GTSNPN and SVGIG (reference sequence). The CDR3 nucleotides are TGTGCCTGGAGTTACGGGGTACAAGAGACCCAGTACTTC. Amino acid sequence: CAWSYGVQETQYF.

This clone showed up just once. The chain uses TRBV9 and TRBJ1-3; tentatively, D is TRBD1 (5 bases). Trimming left V 4 bases short and J 0 bases short, with 8 bases between. Germline assignment: CDR1 SGDLS and CDR2 YYNGEE. CDR3 length equals 14 residues. CDR3 sequence (DNA): TGTGCCAGCAGCCCGGACACCTCTGGAAACACCATATATTTT. Its protein product is CASSPDTSGNTIYF.

This clone was seen a few times. J is TRBJ2-1 and V is TRBV29-1; TRBD2 agrees at 10 bases. Germline CDR1 and CDR2: SQVTM and ANQGSEA. After removal of 2 bases from V and 5 bases from J, the junction contained 6 bases not matched to a gene. This CDR3 has 15 residues. The CDR3 nucleotides are TGCAGCGTTGAATATGGTCTAGCGGGGGACAATGAGCAGTTCTTC. This gives the protein CSVEYGLAGDNEQFF.

V usage is TRBV7-9 and J usage is TRBJ1-4, with D possibly being TRBD1 (5 bases). The CDR3 runs to 13 residues. The V end lost 11 bases, the J end lost 3 bases, and 13 bases lay between the germline ends. Germline V lookup: CDR1 SEHNR, CDR2 FQNEAQ (reference sequence). The CDR3 protein is CAGGGGPNEKLFF. CDR3 DNA sequence: TGTGCCGGTGGGGGGGGACCTAATGAAAAACTGTTTTTT. Full variable domain (rest looked up from reference TRBV7-9 and TRBJ1-4): DTGVSQNPRHKITKRGQNVTFRCDPISEHNRLYWYRQTLGQGPEFLTYFQNEAQLEKSRLLSDRFSAERPKGSFSTLEIQRTEQGDSAMYLCAGGGGPNEKLFFGSGTQLSVL.

V usage is TRBV11-3 and J usage is TRBJ1-1, with D possibly matching TRBD1 (5 bases). The V end lost 1 base, the J end lost 1 base, and 10 bases lay between the germline ends. Germline V CDR1 and CDR2: SGHNT, YENEEA. This CDR3 comprises 15 residues. The CDR3 protein is CASSLGGTQNTEAFF. The CDR3 DNA is TGTGCCAGCAGCTTAGGGGGCACCCAGAACACTGAAGCTTTCTTT.

V gene TRBV3-1 (or the pseudogene TRBV3-2) combines with J gene TRBJ1-3; a weak D match, TRBD1 (5 bases). The germline CDR1 and CDR2 sequences are LGHDT and YNNKEL (reference sequence). There are 13 residues in the CDR3. V lost 3 bases and J 6 bases, leaving 9 bases between the germline ends. The CDR3 nucleotides are TGTGCCAGCAGCCACCTCAGGGTAAACACCATATATTTT. Its translation: CASSHLRVNTIYF.

The V and J genes are TRBV29-1 and TRBJ2-2, with D unresolved. This CDR3 is 14 amino acids long. V was shortened by 6 bases and J by 4 bases, with 15 bases between the two germline ends. Germline V CDR1 and CDR2: SQVTM, ANQGSEA. This chain's CDR3 is CSVQDSGRTGELFF. Here the CDR3 DNA reads TGCAGCGTCCAAGACTCCGGTCGCACCGGGGAGCTGTTTTTT.

This sequence joins TRBV6-2 or TRBV6-3 and TRBJ2-1, with 16 positions matching TRBD2. CDR3 size: 16 residues. V was pared by 5 bases and J by 12 bases, with 10 bases of the junction left unmatched. In germline, CDR1 is MNHEY, CDR2 SVGEGT. This chain's CDR3 is CASSPLGLAGGKMQFF. The CDR3 coding sequence is TGTGCCAGCAGTCCGTTGGGACTAGCGGGGGGGAAAATGCAGTTCTTC.

The chain couples TRBV5-1 to TRBJ2-7; 10 positions match TRBD1. The CDR3 is 14 residues long. Per germline, CDR1 SGHRS and CDR2 YFSETQ. The junction had 5 bases not matched to a gene; V was cut back by 4 bases and J by 4 bases. CDR3 region: CASSPRDRGYEQYF. CDR3 in DNA: TGCGCCAGCAGCCCCCGGGACAGGGGTTACGAGCAGTACTTC.

V and J are TRBV5-5 and TRBJ1-2; D unclear. V lost 2 bases and J 5 bases, leaving 7 bases between the germline ends. The CDR3 length is 12 residues. The germline gives CDR1 SGHKS, CDR2 YYEKEE (reference sequence). CDR3 residues: CASSFTAYGYTF. CDR3 in DNA: TGTGCCAGCAGCTTTACAGCATATGGCTACACCTTC.

The rearrangement uses TRBV9 and TRBJ2-5; D is possibly TRBD2 (5 bases). Germline values: CDR1 SGDLS, CDR2 YYNGEE. This CDR3 is built from 14 residues. V lost 0 bases to trimming and J lost 5 bases, with 11 bases between them. CDR3 amino acids: CASSVGASGETQYF. The CDR3 nucleotides are TGTGCCAGCAGCGTAGGGGCGTCGGGGGAGACCCAGTACTTC.

The chain's CDR3 is CASSTGYYEQYF. The CDR3 DNA reads TGTGCCAGCAGTACAGGGTACTACGAGCAGTACTTC. The rearrangement joins TRBV28 to TRBJ2-7; perhaps TRBD1 as D (6 bases). Trimming pared 5 bases from V and 3 bases from J, leaving 8 bases between. Germline CDR1 and CDR2: MDHEN and SYDVKM. This CDR3 comprises 12 residues.

This clone was observed a few times. The chain has TRBV7-3 and TRBJ2-1; 12 bases line up with TRBD2. Germline V gene lookup returns CDR1 SGHTA and CDR2 FQGTGA. The CDR3 totals 15 residues. With 4 bases clipped from V and 7 bases from J, the junction kept 5 bases outside the gene matches. CDR3 nucleotides: TGTGCCAGCAGCTCCCTAGCGGGGGGGCTTAATGAGCAGTTCTTC. This codes for CASSSLAGGLNEQFF.

This clone was picked up a small number of times. V usage is TRBV7-9 and J usage is TRBJ1-3; perhaps TRBD1 as D (6 bases). Germline CDR1 SEHNR, CDR2 FQNEAQ (reference sequence). V was trimmed by 6 bases and J by 2 bases, leaving 14 bases between them. This CDR3 is built from 15 residues. CDR3: CASSHRAVAGNTIYF. The CDR3 bases are TGTGCCAGCAGTCACAGGGCAGTAGCTGGAAACACCATATATTTT.

The chain is built from TRBV7-3 and TRBJ2-1; tentatively, D is TRBD2 (6 bases). The CDR3 is 15 residues long. Germline V lookup: CDR1 SGHTA, CDR2 FQGTGA. V was trimmed by 5 bases and J by 0 bases, leaving 11 bases between them. The CDR3 nucleotides read TGTGCCAGCAGCCCGGGACTTAACTCCTACAATGAGCAGTTCTTC. Translated, it gives CASSPGLNSYNEQFF. The full variable domain, completed using reference TRBV7-3 and TRBJ2-1, is GAGVSQTPSNKVTEKGKYVELRCDPISGHTALYWYRQSLGQGPEFLIYFQGTGAADDSGLPNDRFFAVRPEGSVSTLKIQRTERGDSAVYLCASSPGLNSYNEQFFGPGTRLTVL.